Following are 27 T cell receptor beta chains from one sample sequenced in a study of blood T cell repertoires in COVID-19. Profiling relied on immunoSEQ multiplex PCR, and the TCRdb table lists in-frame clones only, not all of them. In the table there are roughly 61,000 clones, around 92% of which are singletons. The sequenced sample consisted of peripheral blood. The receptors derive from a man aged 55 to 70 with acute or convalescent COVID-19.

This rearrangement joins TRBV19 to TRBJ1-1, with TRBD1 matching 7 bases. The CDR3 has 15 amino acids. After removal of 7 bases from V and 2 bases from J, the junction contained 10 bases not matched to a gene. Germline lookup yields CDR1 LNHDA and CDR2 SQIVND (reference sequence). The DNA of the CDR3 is TGTGCCAGTAATACAGGGACAGAAGAAAACACTGAAGCTTTCTTT. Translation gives CASNTGTEENTEAFF.

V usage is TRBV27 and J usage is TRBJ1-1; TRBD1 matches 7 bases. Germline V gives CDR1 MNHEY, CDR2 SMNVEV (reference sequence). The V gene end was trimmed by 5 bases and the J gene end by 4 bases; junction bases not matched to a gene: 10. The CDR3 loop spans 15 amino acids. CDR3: CASSAYRGGSTEAFF. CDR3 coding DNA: TGTGCCAGCAGTGCGTACAGGGGAGGAAGCACTGAAGCTTTCTTT.

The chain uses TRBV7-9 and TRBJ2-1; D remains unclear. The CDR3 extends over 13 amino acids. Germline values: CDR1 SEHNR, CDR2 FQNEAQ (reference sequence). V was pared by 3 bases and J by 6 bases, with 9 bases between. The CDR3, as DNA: TGTGCCAGCAGCTTCTCAGCGTTCAATGAGCAGTTCTTC. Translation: CASSFSAFNEQFF.

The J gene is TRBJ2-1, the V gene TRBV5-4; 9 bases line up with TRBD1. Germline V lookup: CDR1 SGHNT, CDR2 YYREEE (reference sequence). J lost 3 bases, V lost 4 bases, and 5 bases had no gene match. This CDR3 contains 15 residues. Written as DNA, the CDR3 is TGTGCCAGCAGCGCGCGGGACAGGGACTACAATGAGCAGTTCTTC. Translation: CASSARDRDYNEQFF.

The CDR3 protein is CASSRSGRGYNEQFF. In DNA, the CDR3 is TGTGCCAGCAGCCGTAGCGGGAGAGGTTATAATGAGCAGTTCTTC. The genes are TRBV28 and TRBJ2-1; 9 bases line up with TRBD2. Germline assignment: CDR1 MDHEN and CDR2 SYDVKM. This CDR3 comprises 15 residues. V lost 6 bases and J lost 7; bases outside the gene matches: 10.

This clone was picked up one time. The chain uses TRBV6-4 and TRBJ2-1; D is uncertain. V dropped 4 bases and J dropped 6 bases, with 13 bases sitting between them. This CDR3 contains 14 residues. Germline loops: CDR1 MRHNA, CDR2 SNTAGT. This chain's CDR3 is CASSVVWAANEQFF. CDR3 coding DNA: TGTGCCAGCAGTGTTGTCTGGGCCGCCAATGAGCAGTTCTTC.

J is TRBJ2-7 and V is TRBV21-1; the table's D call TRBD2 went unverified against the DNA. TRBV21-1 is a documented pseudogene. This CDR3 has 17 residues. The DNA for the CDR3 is TGTGCCAGCAGCATGGCCAGGCGGACTAGCGGGATTTTGGAGCAGTACTTC. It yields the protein CASSMARRTSGILEQYF.

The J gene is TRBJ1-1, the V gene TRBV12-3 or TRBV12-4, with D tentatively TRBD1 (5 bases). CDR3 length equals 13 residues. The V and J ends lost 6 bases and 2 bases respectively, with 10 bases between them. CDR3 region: CASRIGQNTEAFF. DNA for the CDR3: TGTGCCAGCAGGATAGGACAAAACACTGAAGCTTTCTTT.

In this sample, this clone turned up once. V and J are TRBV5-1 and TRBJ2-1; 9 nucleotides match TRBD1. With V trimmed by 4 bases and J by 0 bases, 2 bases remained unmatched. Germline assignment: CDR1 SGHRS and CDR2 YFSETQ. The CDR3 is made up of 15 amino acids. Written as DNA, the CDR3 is TGCGCCAGCAGCGTGGGACAGGGCTCCTACAATGAGCAGTTCTTC. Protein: CASSVGQGSYNEQFF.

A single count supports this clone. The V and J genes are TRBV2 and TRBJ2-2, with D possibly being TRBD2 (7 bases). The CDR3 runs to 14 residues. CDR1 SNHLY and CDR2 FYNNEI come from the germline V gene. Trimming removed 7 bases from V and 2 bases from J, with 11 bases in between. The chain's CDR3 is CASKGDYNTGELFF. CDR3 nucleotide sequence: TGTGCCAGCAAGGGGGACTATAACACCGGGGAGCTGTTTTTT.

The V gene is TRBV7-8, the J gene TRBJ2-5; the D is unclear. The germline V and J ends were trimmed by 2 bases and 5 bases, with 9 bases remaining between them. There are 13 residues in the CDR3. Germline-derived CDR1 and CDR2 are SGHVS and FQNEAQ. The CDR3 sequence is CASSLSTGETQYF. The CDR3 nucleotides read TGTGCCAGCAGCTTATCAACCGGGGAGACCCAGTACTTC.

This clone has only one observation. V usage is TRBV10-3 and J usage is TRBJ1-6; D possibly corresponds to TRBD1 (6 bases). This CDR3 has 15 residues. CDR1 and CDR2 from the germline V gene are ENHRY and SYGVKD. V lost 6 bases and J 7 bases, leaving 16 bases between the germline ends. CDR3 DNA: TGTGCCATCAGGGGGGGGGACACTCTGAATTCACCCCTCCACTTT. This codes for CAIRGGDTLNSPLHF.

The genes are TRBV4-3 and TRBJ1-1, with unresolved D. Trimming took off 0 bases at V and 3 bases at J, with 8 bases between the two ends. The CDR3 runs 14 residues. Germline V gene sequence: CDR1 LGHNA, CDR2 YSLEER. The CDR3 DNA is TGCGCCAGCAGCCAAGAGTCCGGGGACACTGAAGCTTTCTTT. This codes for CASSQESGDTEAFF.

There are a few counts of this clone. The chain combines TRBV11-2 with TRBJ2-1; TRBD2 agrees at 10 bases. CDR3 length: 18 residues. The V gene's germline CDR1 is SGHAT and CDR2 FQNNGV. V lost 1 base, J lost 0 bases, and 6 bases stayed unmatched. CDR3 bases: TGTGCCAGCAGCTTAGTGGGTAGCGGGAGGAGCTCCTACAATGAGCAGTTCTTC. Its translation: CASSLVGSGRSSYNEQFF.

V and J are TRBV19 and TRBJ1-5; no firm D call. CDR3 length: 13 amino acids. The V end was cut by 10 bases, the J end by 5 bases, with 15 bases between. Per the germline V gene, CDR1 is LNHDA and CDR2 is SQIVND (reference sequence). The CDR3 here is CAIALSVDQPQHF. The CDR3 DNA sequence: TGTGCCATTGCCCTAAGTGTGGATCAGCCCCAGCATTTT.

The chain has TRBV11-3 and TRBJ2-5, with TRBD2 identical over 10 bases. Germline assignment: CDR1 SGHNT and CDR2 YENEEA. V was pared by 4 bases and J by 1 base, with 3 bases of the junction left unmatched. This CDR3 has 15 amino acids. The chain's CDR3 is CASSSRTSGQETQYF. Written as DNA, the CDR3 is TGTGCCAGCAGCTCTCGGACTAGCGGCCAAGAGACCCAGTACTTC. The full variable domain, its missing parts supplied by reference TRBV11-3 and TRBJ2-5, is EAGVVQSPRYKIIEKKQPVAFWCNPISGHNTLYWYLQNLGQGPELLIRYENEEAVDDSQLPKDRFSAERLKGVDSTLKIQPAELGDSAVYLCASSSRTSGQETQYFGPGTRLLVL.

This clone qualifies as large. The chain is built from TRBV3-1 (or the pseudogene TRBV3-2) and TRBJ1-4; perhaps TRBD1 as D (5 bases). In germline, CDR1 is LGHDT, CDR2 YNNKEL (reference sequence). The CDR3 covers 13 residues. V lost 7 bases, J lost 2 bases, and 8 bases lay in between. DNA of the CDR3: TGTGCCAGCACAGGGAGGACTAATGAAAAACTGTTTTTT. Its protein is CASTGRTNEKLFF.

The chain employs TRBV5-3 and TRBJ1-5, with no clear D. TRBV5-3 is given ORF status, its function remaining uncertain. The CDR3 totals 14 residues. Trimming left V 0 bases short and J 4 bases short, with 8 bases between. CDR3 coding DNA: TGTGCCAGAAGCTTGGCCGAGTTAAATCAGCCCCAGCATTTT. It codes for CARSLAELNQPQHF.

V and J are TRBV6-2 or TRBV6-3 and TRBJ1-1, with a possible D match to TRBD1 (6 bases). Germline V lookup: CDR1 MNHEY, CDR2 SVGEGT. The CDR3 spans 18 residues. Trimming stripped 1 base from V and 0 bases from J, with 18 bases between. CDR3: CASSYFPRAGAMNTEAFF. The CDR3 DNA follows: TGTGCCAGCAGTTACTTTCCAAGGGCAGGGGCCATGAACACTGAAGCTTTCTTT.

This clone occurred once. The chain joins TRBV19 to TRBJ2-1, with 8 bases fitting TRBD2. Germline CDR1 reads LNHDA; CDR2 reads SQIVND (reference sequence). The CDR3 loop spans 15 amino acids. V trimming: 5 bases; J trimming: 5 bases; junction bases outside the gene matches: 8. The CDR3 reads CASSSFSGTHNEQFF. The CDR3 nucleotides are TGTGCCAGTAGTTCTTTTAGCGGGACTCACAATGAGCAGTTCTTC.

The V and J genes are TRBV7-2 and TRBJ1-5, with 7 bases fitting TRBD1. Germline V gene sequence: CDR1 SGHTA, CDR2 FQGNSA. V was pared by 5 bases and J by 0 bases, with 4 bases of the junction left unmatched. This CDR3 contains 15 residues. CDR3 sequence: CASSTTGYSNQPQHF. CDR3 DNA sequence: TGTGCCAGCAGCACGACAGGGTATAGCAATCAGCCCCAGCATTTT.

The CDR3 DNA sequence: TGTGCCAGCAGCCAAGCGGGAGGGAGTGACAATGAGCAGTTCTTC. It is translated as CASSQAGGSDNEQFF. This rearrangement joins TRBV7-9 to TRBJ2-1, with 10 bases identical to TRBD2. This CDR3 contains 15 residues. The germline CDR1 and CDR2 sequences are SEHNR and FQNEAQ (reference sequence). V shed 5 bases and J 5 bases; nucleotides not matched to a gene: 6.

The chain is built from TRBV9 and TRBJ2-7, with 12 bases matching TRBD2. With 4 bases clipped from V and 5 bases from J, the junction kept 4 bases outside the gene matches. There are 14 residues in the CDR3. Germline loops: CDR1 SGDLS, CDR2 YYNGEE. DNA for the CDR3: TGTGCCAGCAGCCCCCGGACTAGCGGGAACGAGCAGTACTTC. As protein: CASSPRTSGNEQYF.

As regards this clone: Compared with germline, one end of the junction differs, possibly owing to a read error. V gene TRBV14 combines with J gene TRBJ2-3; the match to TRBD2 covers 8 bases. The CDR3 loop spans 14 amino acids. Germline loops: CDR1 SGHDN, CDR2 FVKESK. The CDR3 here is CASTQSGRADTQYF. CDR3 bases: TGTGCCAGCACCCAATCCGGGAGGGCAGATACGCAGTATTTT. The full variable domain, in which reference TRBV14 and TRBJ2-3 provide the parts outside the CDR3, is EAGVTQFPSHSVIEKGQTVTLRCDPISGHDNLYWYRRVMGKEIKFLLHFVKESKQDESGMPNNRFLAERTGGTYSTLKVQPAELEDSGVYFCASTQSGRADTQYFGPGTRLTVL.

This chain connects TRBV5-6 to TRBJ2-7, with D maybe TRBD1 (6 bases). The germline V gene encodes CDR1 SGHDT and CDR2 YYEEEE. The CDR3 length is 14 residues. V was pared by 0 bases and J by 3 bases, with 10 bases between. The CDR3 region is CASSLVQGYYEQYF. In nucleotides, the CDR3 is TGTGCCAGCAGCTTGGTTCAGGGGTACTACGAGCAGTACTTC.

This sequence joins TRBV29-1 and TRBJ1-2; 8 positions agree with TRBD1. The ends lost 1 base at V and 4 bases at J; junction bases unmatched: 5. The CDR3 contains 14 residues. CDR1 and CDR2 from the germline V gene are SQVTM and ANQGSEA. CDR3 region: CSVEVTGEAYGYTF. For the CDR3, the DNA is TGCAGCGTTGAAGTGACAGGGGAGGCCTATGGCTACACCTTC.

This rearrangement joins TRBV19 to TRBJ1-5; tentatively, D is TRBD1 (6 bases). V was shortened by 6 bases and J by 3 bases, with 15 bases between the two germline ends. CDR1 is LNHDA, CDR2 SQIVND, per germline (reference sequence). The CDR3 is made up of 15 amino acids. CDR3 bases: TGTGCCAGTAGGGGGACAAATTTAAACAATCAGCCCCAGCATTTT. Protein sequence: CASRGTNLNNQPQHF.